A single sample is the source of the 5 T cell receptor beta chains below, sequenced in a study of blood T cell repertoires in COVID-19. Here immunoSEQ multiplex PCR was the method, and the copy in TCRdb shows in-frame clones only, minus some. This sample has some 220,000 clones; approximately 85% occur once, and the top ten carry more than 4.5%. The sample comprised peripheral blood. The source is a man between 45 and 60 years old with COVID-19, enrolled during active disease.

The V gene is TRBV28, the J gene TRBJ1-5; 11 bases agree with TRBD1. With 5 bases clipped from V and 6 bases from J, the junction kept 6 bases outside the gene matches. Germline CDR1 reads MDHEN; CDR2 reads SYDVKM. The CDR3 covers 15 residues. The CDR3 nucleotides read TGTGCCAGCAGTCCAGGACAGGGGGCGGGTCAGCCCCAGCATTTT. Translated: CASSPGQGAGQPQHF.

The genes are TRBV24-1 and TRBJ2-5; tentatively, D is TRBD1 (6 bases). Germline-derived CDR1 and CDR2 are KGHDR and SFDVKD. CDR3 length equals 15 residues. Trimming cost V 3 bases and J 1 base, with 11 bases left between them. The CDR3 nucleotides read TGTGCCACCAGTGATCCCCGGACAGCCCAAGAGACCCAGTACTTC. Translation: CATSDPRTAQETQYF.

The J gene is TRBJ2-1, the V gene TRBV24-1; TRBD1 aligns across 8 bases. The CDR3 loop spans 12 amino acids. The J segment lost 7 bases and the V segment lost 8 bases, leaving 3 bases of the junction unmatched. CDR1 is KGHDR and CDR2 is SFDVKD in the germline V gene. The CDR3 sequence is CATMDRENEQFF. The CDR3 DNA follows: TGTGCCACCATGGACAGGGAAAATGAGCAGTTCTTC.

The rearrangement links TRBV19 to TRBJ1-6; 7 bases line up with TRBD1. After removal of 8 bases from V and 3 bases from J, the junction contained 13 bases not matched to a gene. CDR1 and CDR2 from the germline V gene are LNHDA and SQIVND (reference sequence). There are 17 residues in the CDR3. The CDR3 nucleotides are TGTGCCAGTCGGGTGGCGGCAGGGGGTTTCTATAATTCACCCCTCCACTTT. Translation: CASRVAAGGFYNSPLHF. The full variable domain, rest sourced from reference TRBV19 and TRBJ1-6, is DGGITQSPKYLFRKEGQNVTLSCEQNLNHDAMYWYRQDPGQGLRLIYYSQIVNDFQKGDIAEGYSVSREKKESFPLTVTSAQKNPTAFYLCASRVAAGGFYNSPLHFGNGTRLTVT.

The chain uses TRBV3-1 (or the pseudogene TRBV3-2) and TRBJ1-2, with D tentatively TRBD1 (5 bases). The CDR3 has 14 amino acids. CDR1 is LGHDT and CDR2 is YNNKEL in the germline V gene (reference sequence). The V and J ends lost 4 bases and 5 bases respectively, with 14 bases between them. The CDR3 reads CASSLRQKVYGYTF. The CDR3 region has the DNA TGTGCCAGCAGCCTTCGACAGAAAGTTTATGGCTACACCTTC.